Following are 19 T cell receptor beta chains from one sample sequenced in a study of early T cells in non-severe SARS-CoV-2 infection (dated by TCRdb to the early 2020s). Library prep was done by 5' RACE. The sample was run on a NextSeq 500. TCRdb reworked the public reads: Q25 trimming with fastp, MiXCR clone assembly, productive beta chains retained. Merged by CDR3 protein, the rows form single entries marked with the most common genes and DNA. The table for this sample lists about 35,000 distinct CDR3 sequences; approximately 6.1% of them were counted only once. Together, the top ten hold roughly 4.4% of the sample. The sequenced sample consisted of whole blood. The receptor set was obtained from an adult who was a healthcare worker with PCR-confirmed SARS-CoV-2 infection or an uninfected control (not recorded which).

This clonotype has a count of ten or more. This chain links TRBV11-1 with TRBJ2-7; 15 nucleotides agree with TRBD2. This CDR3 comprises 16 residues. The J segment lost 1 base and the V segment lost 5 bases, leaving 3 bases of the junction unmatched. The germline CDR1 and CDR2 sequences are SGHAT and FQDESV (reference sequence). CDR3 loop: CASSRGLAGGSYEQYF. As DNA, the CDR3 is TGTGCCAGCAGCCGAGGACTAGCGGGAGGGTCCTACGAGCAGTACTTC.

There are many counts of this clonotype. The V call is TRBV7-6, the J call TRBJ2-1; a weak D match, TRBD1 (6 bases). Trimming shortened V by 3 bases and J by 0 bases, and 15 bases separated the two germline ends. This CDR3 is built from 17 residues. CDR1 SGHVS and CDR2 FNYEAQ come from the germline V gene. CDR3 bases: TGTGCCAGCAGCTTGGGTCAGGGGACAAGCTCCTACAATGAGCAGTTCTTC. It yields the protein CASSLGQGTSSYNEQFF.

This clonotype was seen repeatedly, ten times or more. CDR3 sequence (DNA): TGTGCCAGCAGCGCAGCAGGGGCTCAAGAGACCCAGTACTTC. Protein: CASSAAGAQETQYF. V gene TRBV11-2 combines with J gene TRBJ2-5, with D perhaps TRBD1 (6 bases). CDR3 length: 14 residues. Per germline, CDR1 SGHAT and CDR2 FQNNGV. V gave up 5 bases and J gave up 2 bases, with 12 bases separating them.

A single count supports this clonotype. The chain uses TRBV7-2 and TRBJ1-1; 8 nucleotides agree with TRBD1. V was pared by 5 bases and J by 0 bases, with 2 bases of the junction left unmatched. Germline V lookup: CDR1 SGHTA, CDR2 FQGNSA. The length of the CDR3 is 14 residues. The DNA of the CDR3 is TGTGCCAGCAGCAGGGACAGGATGAACACTGAAGCTTTCTTT. It encodes CASSRDRMNTEAFF.

This clonotype was seen a few times. This chain uses TRBV6-5 with TRBJ1-1, with a weak D call TRBD1 (5 bases). The ends were cut back, 7 bases at V and 0 bases at J, with 12 bases in the middle. The V gene's germline CDR1 is MNHEY and CDR2 SVGAGI. The CDR3 contains 14 residues. The CDR3 nucleotides read TGTGCCAGCACTTCCAGGGCCCTGAACACTGAAGCTTTCTTT. Amino acids: CASTSRALNTEAFF.

This clonotype was seen a handful of times. In DNA, the CDR3 is TGCAGTGCTAGACTTCGGGATCCGGGCGAGCAGTACTTC. This gives the protein CSARLRDPGEQYF. The rearrangement uses TRBV20-1 and TRBJ2-7, with D perhaps matching TRBD2 (5 bases). The CDR3 runs to 13 residues. Trimming took 2 bases from V and 6 from J, leaving 14 bases between them. CDR1 and CDR2 from the germline V gene are DFQATT and SNEGSKA (reference sequence).

This clonotype has a count of ten or more. V usage is TRBV29-1 and J usage is TRBJ2-3, with 8 positions matching TRBD1. CDR1 and CDR2 (germline): SQVTM, ANQGSEA. V lost 7 bases to trimming and J lost 0 bases; unmatched junction nucleotides: 3. The CDR3 covers 13 residues. Here the CDR3 DNA reads TGCAGCGGGGGACAGGCTAGCACAGATACGCAGTATTTT. Translating gives CSGGQASTDTQYF.

This clonotype was counted at least ten times. V usage is TRBV11-2 and J usage is TRBJ2-1; D is undetermined. Germline lookup yields CDR1 SGHAT and CDR2 FQNNGV. Trimming removed 5 bases from V and 0 bases from J, with 11 bases in between. This CDR3 is 15 amino acids long. The CDR3 DNA sequence: TGTGCCAGCAGCCCCGGCGCATCCTCCTACAATGAGCAGTTCTTC. Its protein is CASSPGASSYNEQFF.

This clonotype was seen only once. This chain links TRBV6-2 or TRBV6-3 with TRBJ1-5, with 7 bases identical to TRBD1. J gave up 0 bases and V 5 bases, and 4 bases lay outside the gene matches. CDR1 MNHEY and CDR2 SVGEGT come from the germline V gene. CDR3 length: 15 amino acids. The CDR3 region is CASSRDSYSNQPQHF. CDR3 coding DNA: TGTGCCAGCAGTCGGGACAGCTATAGCAATCAGCCCCAGCATTTT.

This clonotype was recorded at least ten times. The chain combines TRBV20-1 with TRBJ2-7; no definite D call. There are 10 residues in the CDR3. Germline lookup yields CDR1 DFQATT and CDR2 SNEGSKA (reference sequence). Trimming left V 4 bases short and J 3 bases short, with 4 bases between. The CDR3 bases are TGCAGTGCTAACCACTACGAGCAGTACTTC. Its protein is CSANHYEQYF.

This clonotype has ten or more counts. The gene calls are TRBV12-3 or TRBV12-4 and TRBJ2-7, with D possibly being TRBD1 (6 bases). The CDR3 is made up of 14 amino acids. With 3 bases removed from V and 3 bases from J, the gap between germline ends came to 12 bases. CDR3 DNA: TGTGCCAGCAGTTTCTCCGGACAGAGCTACGAGCAGTACTTC. Its protein product is CASSFSGQSYEQYF.

A few counts support this clonotype. The CDR3: CASSPGLSTDTQYF. CDR3 DNA sequence: TGTGCCAGCAGCCCGGGACTAAGCACAGATACGCAGTATTTT. The V call is TRBV5-4, the J call TRBJ2-3; TRBD2 matches 7 bases. The V gene's germline CDR1 is SGHNT and CDR2 YYREEE (reference sequence). Germline trimming cut 4 bases from V and 0 bases from J; bases unmatched to any gene: 2. This CDR3 has 14 amino acids.

The V and J genes are TRBV3-1 and TRBJ1-1; a possible D gene is TRBD1 (5 bases). CDR1 is LGHDT, CDR2 YNNKEL, per germline (reference sequence). Trimming cost V 1 base and J 1 base, with 7 bases left between them. This CDR3 has 14 amino acids. The CDR3 DNA reads TGTGCCAGCAGCCAAGCAAGGGGGAACACTGAAGCTTTCTTT. It codes for CASSQARGNTEAFF. The full variable domain, completed using reference TRBV3-1 and TRBJ1-1, is DTAVSQTPKYLVTQMGNDKSIKCEQNLGHDTMYWYKQDSKKFLKIMFSYNNKELIINETVPNRFSPKSPDKAHLNLHINSLELGDSAVYFCASSQARGNTEAFFGQGTRLTVV.

The table lists this clonotype with many counts. V and J are TRBV6-6 and TRBJ1-1, with TRBD1 as a possible D gene (5 bases). Trimming pared 2 bases from V and 1 base from J, leaving 8 bases between. CDR1 and CDR2 (germline): MNHNY, SVGAGI (reference sequence). The CDR3 length is 14 residues. CDR3 nucleotide sequence: TGTGCCAGCAGTTACACAGGACAGAACACTGAAGCTTTCTTT. Residues: CASSYTGQNTEAFF.

There are many counts of this clonotype. This chain connects TRBV4-1 to TRBJ2-3; 12 nucleotides line up with TRBD2. Per the germline V gene, CDR1 is MGHRA and CDR2 is YSYEKL. This CDR3 region has 19 residues. Losses at the gene ends were 2 bases for V and 1 base for J; bases not matched to a gene: 10. The CDR3 nucleotides are TGCGCCAGCAGCCAACCCCTAGCGGGAGGGCCATGGGGCACAGATACGCAGTATTTT. Translation gives CASSQPLAGGPWGTDTQYF.

This clonotype was detected many times. This chain connects TRBV29-1 to TRBJ2-7; D is perhaps TRBD2 (6 bases). The CDR3 has 14 amino acids. Germline V gene sequence: CDR1 SQVTM, CDR2 ANQGSEA. V lost 6 bases and J 0 bases, leaving 15 bases between the germline ends. CDR3 region: CSVQSGLSSYEQYF. CDR3 sequence (DNA): TGCAGCGTCCAAAGCGGGCTAAGCTCCTACGAGCAGTACTTC.

This clonotype turned up a few times. This rearrangement joins TRBV3-1 to TRBJ2-7; D possibly corresponds to TRBD2 (5 bases). The CDR3 length is 16 residues. Trimming removed 1 base at V and 4 bases at J, with 17 bases between. In germline, CDR1 is LGHDT, CDR2 YNNKEL (reference sequence). This CDR3 reads CASSQVRASHIYEQYF. CDR3 bases: TGTGCCAGCAGCCAAGTGCGGGCCAGCCACATTTACGAGCAGTACTTC.

This clonotype showed up just a few times. The V call is TRBV20-1, the J call TRBJ2-7, with 8 bases fitting TRBD2. The CDR3 sequence is 13 residues long. The V segment lost 3 bases and the J segment 5 bases; nucleotides outside the gene matches: 6. In germline, CDR1 is DFQATT, CDR2 SNEGSKA (reference sequence). This CDR3 reads CSASLAGNNEQYF. For the CDR3, the DNA is TGCAGTGCTAGTTTAGCGGGAAATAACGAGCAGTACTTC.

This chain joins TRBV2 and TRBJ1-1; TRBD1 might be the D (5 bases). Germline CDR1 and CDR2: SNHLY and FYNNEI. The CDR3 loop spans 13 amino acids. V was trimmed by 6 bases and J by 4 bases, leaving 12 bases between them. The CDR3, as DNA: TGTGCCAGCAGGACAGACGTTGGCACTGAAGCTTTCTTT. It codes for CASRTDVGTEAFF. The full variable domain, with the rest looked up from reference TRBV2 and TRBJ1-1, is EPEVTQTPSHQVTQMGQEVILRCVPISNHLYFYWYRQILGQKVEFLVSFYNNEISEKSEIFDDQFSVERPDGSNFTLKIRSTKLEDSAMYFCASRTDVGTEAFFGQGTRLTVV.